This T cell receptor beta chain was sequenced in a study of Tregs in tolerant kidney transplant recipients. The overall study: Recipients received nonmyeloablative bone marrow transplants from related graft donors, with transient mixed chimerism.

Using immunoSEQ multiplex PCR, the repertoire was profiled, and TCRdb retains in-frame clones only, with some absent. Of 60,000 or so clones listed, approximately 85% are singletons. Germline CDR1 reads LNHDA; CDR2 reads SQIVND (reference sequence). This CDR3 has 16 residues. V lost 4 bases and J lost 3, with 19 bases in between. Whole-study results and caveats: Biological reproducibility was not directly addressed in this study. Expanding Tregs on activated donor B cells appeared to best identify donor-specific TCRbeta clones.

CD4+CD25+CD127- Tregs, CD4+CD25- non-Tregs, CD4 and CD8 cells were sorted. This clone showed up just a few times. The antigen remains undetermined. The chain has TRBV19 and TRBJ2-7, with D tentatively TRBD1 (7 bases). This clonotype was obtained from a human donor who received a combined kidney and bone marrow transplant. The sample was Tregs from blood, taken before the transplant. Written as DNA, the CDR3 is TGTGCCAGTAGTACTTATCCCGGGACAGCGGGCTACGAGCAGTACTTC. Protein sequence: CASSTYPGTAGYEQYF. The full variable domain, completed using reference TRBV19 and TRBJ2-7, is DGGITQSPKYLFRKEGQNVTLSCEQNLNHDAMYWYRQDPGQGLRLIYYSQIVNDFQKGDIAEGYSVSREKKESFPLTVTSAQKNPTAFYLCASSTYPGTAGYEQYFGPGTRLTVT.